These 27 T cell receptor beta chains were sequenced from one sample in a study of CD8 T cells in ankylosing spondylitis. TCRdb itself ran the 5' RACE reads through MiXCR, one entry per CDR3 protein. The profile shows approximately 220,000 distinct CDR3 sequences, roughly 24% of them singletons. The specimen was blood, either unsorted or a sorted T cell fraction (not recorded which). All receptors derive from a male donor with ankylosing spondylitis or in good health (not recorded which).

The table lists this clonotype with many counts. This chain joins TRBV3-1 and TRBJ2-1, with 8 bases lining up with TRBD2. The CDR3 is 17 amino acids. Trimming at V came to 4 bases and at J to 4 bases, leaving 12 bases not matched to a gene. Germline V gene lookup returns CDR1 LGHDT and CDR2 YNNKEL (reference sequence). CDR3 in amino acids: CASSPPAGTSGYNEQFF. CDR3 DNA: TGTGCCAGCAGCCCCCCGGCTGGTACTAGCGGTTACAATGAGCAGTTCTTC.

The chain joins TRBV18 to TRBJ1-1; weak D call: TRBD1 (6 bases). The CDR3 contains 15 residues. Trimming pared 3 bases from V and 2 bases from J, leaving 13 bases between. Germline lookup yields CDR1 KGHSH and CDR2 LQKENI. CDR3 nucleotide sequence: TGTGCCAGCTCACCCCGGGACACCTCTAACACTGAAGCTTTCTTT. It yields the protein CASSPRDTSNTEAFF.

J is TRBJ2-7 and V is TRBV25-1, with 8 bases fitting TRBD2. J was trimmed by 7 bases and V by 4 bases; bases with no gene match: 9. The CDR3 contains 14 residues. Germline V gene data show CDR1 as MGHDK and CDR2 as SYGVNS. The CDR3 DNA follows: TGTGCCAGCAGTGGGTCGGGAGGGCCGGAAGAGCAGTACTTC. It is translated as CASSGSGGPEEQYF.

This chain uses TRBV10-3 with TRBJ2-7; 10 bases fit TRBD1. The germline CDR1 and CDR2 sequences are ENHRY and SYGVKD. V lost 3 bases to trimming and J lost 6 bases; unmatched junction nucleotides: 11. The CDR3 has 16 amino acids. The CDR3 sequence: CAISEPNRDRGTEQYF. The CDR3 DNA is TGTGCCATCAGTGAACCCAACCGGGACAGGGGAACCGAGCAGTACTTC.

This clonotype was counted at least ten times. The chain employs TRBV4-2 and TRBJ2-5, with TRBD2 matching 12 bases. Germline trimming cut 3 bases from V and 5 bases from J; bases unmatched to any gene: 4. The CDR3 is 15 residues long. The V gene's germline CDR1 is LGHNA and CDR2 YNFKEQ. This CDR3 reads CASSQTSGRGETQYF. The CDR3 region has the DNA TGTGCCAGCAGCCAGACTAGCGGGAGAGGCGAGACCCAGTACTTC.

The table lists this clonotype with many counts. The chain uses TRBV12-3 or TRBV12-4 and TRBJ2-3, with D unresolved. The CDR3 is 12 amino acids. Trimming shortened V by 5 bases and J by 3 bases, and 6 bases separated the two germline ends. The CDR3 protein is CASSERTDTQYF. Written as DNA, the CDR3 is TGTGCCAGCAGTGAGAGAACAGATACGCAGTATTTT.

CDR3 in DNA: TGTGCCAGCAGCGCCCAAACCTTCAGACTAGCGGGAGGTGGCACGCAGTATTTT. Translating it yields CASSAQTFRLAGGGTQYF. The rearrangement uses TRBV5-5 and TRBJ2-3; TRBD2 agrees at 13 bases. Germline V gene data show CDR1 as SGHKS and CDR2 as YYEKEE (reference sequence). This CDR3 has 18 amino acids. The V and J ends lost 4 bases and 9 bases, in that order; junction bases with no gene match: 17.

This clonotype was observed at least ten times. The gene calls are TRBV29-1 and TRBJ2-1; D is undetermined. The CDR3 loop spans 15 amino acids. Germline V gene data show CDR1 as SQVTM and CDR2 as ANQGSEA. The V gene lost 3 bases and the J gene lost 0 bases, with 12 bases spanning the gap. CDR3 residues: CSVDPRWSSYNEQFF. CDR3 in DNA: TGCAGCGTTGACCCACGTTGGAGCTCCTACAATGAGCAGTTCTTC.

Written as DNA, the CDR3 is TGTGCCGCGGCCTCCCCGGGACGCAACTCCTACAATGAGCAGTTCTTC. It is translated as CAAASPGRNSYNEQFF. The genes are TRBV10-3 and TRBJ2-1; D tentatively reads TRBD1 or TRBD2 (5 bases each). The V and J ends lost 11 bases and 0 bases respectively, with 20 bases between them. The CDR3 is 16 amino acids. Germline values: CDR1 ENHRY, CDR2 SYGVKD.

This chain links TRBV7-2 with TRBJ1-3, with TRBD1 as a possible D gene (6 bases). This CDR3 comprises 15 residues. CDR1 and CDR2 from the germline V gene are SGHTA and FQGNSA. V was clipped by 1 base and J by 7 bases, with 14 bases between them. This CDR3 reads CASSLVRGAGNTIYF. In nucleotides, the CDR3 is TGTGCCAGCAGCTTAGTACGGGGGGCGGGGAACACCATATATTTT.

V and J are TRBV29-1 and TRBJ2-7; D could derive from TRBD1 or TRBD2 (5 bases each). Per germline, CDR1 SQVTM and CDR2 ANQGSEA. This CDR3 has 14 amino acids. V lost 6 bases to trimming and J lost 2 bases, with 17 bases between them. The DNA for the CDR3 is TGCAGCGTGGGGTACGGGACGGATACCTACGAGCAGTACTTC. Encoded protein: CSVGYGTDTYEQYF.

The V and J genes are TRBV28 and TRBJ2-1; 13 positions match TRBD2. The CDR3 runs to 16 residues. CDR1 and CDR2 (germline): MDHEN, SYDVKM. J lost 9 bases, V lost 3 bases, and 8 bases had no gene match. CDR3 sequence: CASSFQRTSGRAEQFF. The CDR3 nucleotides are TGTGCCAGCAGTTTCCAAAGGACTAGCGGGAGAGCTGAGCAGTTCTTC.

The J gene is TRBJ2-1, the V gene TRBV7-2; no firm D call. CDR1 and CDR2 (germline): SGHTA, FQGNSA. Between the trimmed V and J ends, which lost 5 bases and 5 bases, there was a span of 7 bases. The CDR3 is made up of 12 amino acids. This chain's CDR3 is CASSRSHNEQFF. CDR3 nucleotide sequence: TGTGCCAGCAGCCGCAGCCACAATGAGCAGTTCTTC.

This clonotype was seen a single time. The chain employs TRBV12-3 or TRBV12-4 and TRBJ2-1, with 13 bases matching TRBD2. The V and J ends lost 5 bases and 7 bases, in that order; junction bases with no gene match: 5. This CDR3 has 15 amino acids. Here the CDR3 reads CASSPRLAGGNEQFF. The CDR3 DNA reads as TGTGCCAGCAGTCCTAGACTAGCGGGAGGAAATGAGCAGTTCTTC.

The chain recombines TRBV20-1 with TRBJ2-7; 15 bases line up with TRBD2. Trimming took 3 bases from V and 0 from J; bases not matched to a gene: 3. CDR1 is DFQATT, CDR2 SNEGSKA, per germline (reference sequence). The CDR3 is 16 amino acids. The CDR3 bases are TGCAGTGCTAGCAGGACTAGCGGGAGGGTCTCCTACGAGCAGTACTTC. This encodes CSASRTSGRVSYEQYF.

This clonotype was detected many times. This chain uses TRBV3-1 with TRBJ2-3; TRBD1 matches at 8 bases. This CDR3 spans 17 amino acids. Unmatched junction bases numbered 12, after V lost 4 bases and J lost 3 bases. Germline assignment: CDR1 LGHDT and CDR2 YNNKEL (reference sequence). In DNA form, the CDR3 reads TGTGCCAGCAGCCCTAGGACAGGGAAGGGCTTTACAGATACGCAGTATTTT. Translated: CASSPRTGKGFTDTQYF.

In its sample, this clonotype was seen many times. This chain links TRBV5-1 with TRBJ2-3; D possibly matches TRBD1 or TRBD2 (6 bases each). The germline V gene has CDR1 SGHRS and CDR2 YFSETQ. This CDR3 is 13 amino acids long. V lost 4 bases, J lost 5 bases, and 11 bases lay in between. This CDR3 reads CASSEGGRDTQYF. The CDR3 coding sequence is TGCGCCAGCAGCGAAGGGGGGCGAGATACGCAGTATTTT.

The genes are TRBV27 and TRBJ2-7; TRBD2 matches 7 bases. The CDR3 has 13 amino acids. The J segment lost 3 bases and the V segment lost 5 bases, leaving 4 bases of the junction unmatched. The germline V gene encodes CDR1 MNHEY and CDR2 SMNVEV (reference sequence). The CDR3 DNA sequence: TGTGCCAGCAGTCGAGCGGGGAACTACGAGCAGTACTTC. It yields the protein CASSRAGNYEQYF.

In this sample, this clonotype turned up many times. The chain carries TRBV5-1 and TRBJ2-2, with 12 bases matching TRBD2. CDR1 is SGHRS and CDR2 is YFSETQ in the germline V gene. There are 17 residues in the CDR3. V lost 3 bases to trimming and J lost 6 bases; unmatched junction nucleotides: 9. The chain's CDR3 is CASSSPTSGSVAGELFF. The DNA for the CDR3 is TGCGCCAGCAGCTCGCCGACTAGCGGGAGTGTCGCCGGGGAGCTGTTTTTT.

This clonotype was found many times. J is TRBJ2-7 and V is TRBV5-1, with D perhaps TRBD2 (6 bases). The V gene's germline CDR1 is SGHRS and CDR2 YFSETQ. The CDR3 contains 13 residues. The V end was cut by 4 bases, the J end by 6 bases, with 14 bases between. The CDR3, as DNA: TGCGCCAGCAGCCCCGGGACTGCCCTCGAGCAGTACTTC. Translating it yields CASSPGTALEQYF.

In its sample, this clonotype was seen many times. The chain carries TRBV2 and TRBJ2-1, with TRBD2 matching 7 bases. In germline, CDR1 is SNHLY, CDR2 FYNNEI. This CDR3 spans 13 amino acids. The V segment lost 6 bases and the J segment 9 bases; nucleotides outside the gene matches: 8. The CDR3 here is CASRRLAAGEQFF. The DNA for the CDR3 is TGTGCCAGCAGGAGACTAGCAGCGGGTGAGCAGTTCTTC.

In its sample, this clonotype was seen a few times. The J gene is TRBJ1-1, the V gene TRBV18, with 7 positions matching TRBD1. The CDR3 consists of 13 residues. Germline CDR1 reads KGHSH; CDR2 reads LQKENI. The V and J ends lost 6 bases and 5 bases, in that order; junction bases with no gene match: 6. The CDR3 coding sequence is TGTGCCAGCTCTCGCGAGGGGGCAACTGAAGCTTTCTTT. The encoded protein is CASSREGATEAFF.

This clonotype was seen a few times. The chain carries TRBV12-3 or TRBV12-4 and TRBJ1-3, with unresolved D. V lost 6 bases, J lost 4 bases, and 22 bases lay in between. The CDR3 contains 17 residues. The CDR3 nucleotides are TGTGCCAGCAGCCCGGACCCTCGGGGTCTTCCCGGAAACACCATATATTTT. Residues: CASSPDPRGLPGNTIYF.

The V gene is TRBV20-1, the J gene TRBJ2-1, with a tentative D call TRBD2 (6 bases). The CDR3 is made up of 13 amino acids. CDR1 is DFQATT, CDR2 SNEGSKA, per germline (reference sequence). The ends were cut back, 3 bases at V and 8 bases at J, with 14 bases in the middle. In DNA, the CDR3 is TGCAGTGCTAGTGGTCGACTAGTCCATGAGCAGTTCTTC. Translating gives CSASGRLVHEQFF.

The J gene is TRBJ2-1, the V gene TRBV6-1, with no clear D. V was trimmed by 1 base and J by 9 bases, leaving 10 bases between them. The CDR3 spans 13 residues. Germline values: CDR1 MNHNS, CDR2 SASEGT. CDR3 sequence (DNA): TGTGCCAGCAGTGAAGGGTCTATGACTGAGCAGTTCTTC. Translation gives CASSEGSMTEQFF.

This clonotype has ten or more counts. This chain connects TRBV20-1 to TRBJ2-7; 9 bases agree with TRBD1. Germline values: CDR1 DFQATT, CDR2 SNEGSKA (reference sequence). CDR3 length: 15 residues. J was trimmed by 3 bases and V by 2 bases; bases with no gene match: 8. DNA for the CDR3: TGCAGTGCTAGAAACCTACAGGGGGCAGGCTACGAGCAGTACTTC. It is translated as CSARNLQGAGYEQYF.

This clonotype was seen repeatedly, ten times or more. The rearrangement uses TRBV5-6 and TRBJ1-6; TRBD1 matches 8 bases. This CDR3 contains 15 residues. The trim removed 2 bases at V and 6 bases at J, leaving 4 bases unmatched. Germline V gene sequence: CDR1 SGHDT, CDR2 YYEEEE. The CDR3 spells CASSFDRGLNSPLHF. CDR3 DNA sequence: TGTGCCAGCAGCTTTGACAGGGGCCTTAATTCACCCCTCCACTTT.